This TCR beta chain was obtained from a study of glioma-infiltrating T cells. Trimming removed 5 bases from V and 4 bases from J; junction bases left unmatched: 11. This CDR3 is 15 amino acids long. Germline V gene data show CDR1 as DFQATT and CDR2 as SNEGSKA (reference sequence). The iRepertoire nested amplicon-rescue multiplex PCR amplified TCR alpha and beta CDR3s from RNA. TCRdb reanalysed the multiplex PCR reads using MiXCR and keeps one entry per CDR3 protein. The repertoire has roughly 100,000 distinct CDR3 sequences, around 40% of them found once; the top ten carry around two fifths. Findings of the study overall: Very few CDR3 sequences were shared between tissue and blood.

As to this clonotype: The antigen remains unidentified.

The chain joins TRBV20-1 to TRBJ2-3, with 8 bases lining up with TRBD2. The sequencing sample was made of glioma tissue, nonneoplastic brain tissue, or PBMCs (not recorded which). This receptor was identified in a human donor with low-grade glioma or glioblastoma, undergoing nonglioma brain surgery, or in good health (not recorded which). CDR3 protein: CSAQGGGPVADTQYF. The CDR3 coding sequence is TGCAGTGCTCAGGGCGGGGGGCCGGTGGCAGATACGCAGTATTTT.